Below are 21 T cell receptor beta chains sequenced from a single sample in a study of HIV-infected children after antiretroviral therapy interruption. As for treatment: PENTA 11 planned treatment interruption arm or continuous ART arm. A 3' RACE protocol on RNA, with unique molecular identifiers, produced the TCR library. One entry per CDR3 protein results from TCRdb running MiXCR on the 3' RACE reads. Among thousands of distinct CDR3 sequences, about 16% were seen once, and the ten largest hold around 15%. This specimen consisted of CD45RO+ CD8+ T cells from PBMCs, pooled from several time points, obtained from a donor given antiretroviral therapy, either interrupted or continuous. Subset given: memory CD8+ CD45RO+ CD45RA- T cells. The receptor source for this set is a pool of human donors with HIV.

On this clonotype: The germline gene is not matched at one end of the junction; a read error may be the cause. This sequence joins TRBV5-1 and TRBJ1-1; the D gene is possibly TRBD1 (5 bases). The CDR3 spans 14 residues. Germline assignment: CDR1 SGHRS and CDR2 YFSETQ. CDR3 nucleotide sequence: TGCGTCAGCAATGCTCCGGGACGGAACACTGATGCTTTCTTT. As protein: CVSNAPGRNTDAFF.

By share, this clonotype ranks as medium-sized. The gene calls are TRBV7-9 and TRBJ1-2; a weak D match, TRBD1 (5 bases). Trimming removed 4 bases at V and 6 bases at J, with 18 bases between. Germline V gene data show CDR1 as SEHNR and CDR2 as FQNEAQ (reference sequence). This CDR3 comprises 15 residues. CDR3 in amino acids: CASSSPGRVLDGYTF. CDR3 coding DNA: TGTGCCAGCAGCTCCCCCGGCAGGGTGTTAGATGGCTACACCTTC.

Many counts were recorded for this clonotype. The chain links TRBV4-1 to TRBJ2-1; tentative D call: TRBD2 (6 bases). The CDR3 spans 14 residues. V was shortened by 0 bases and J by 8 bases, with 11 bases between the two germline ends. The germline CDR1 and CDR2 sequences are MGHRA and YSYEKL. CDR3 region: CASSQDGREDEQFF. The CDR3 DNA is TGCGCCAGCAGCCAAGATGGCAGGGAGGATGAGCAGTTCTTC.

This clonotype was picked up many times. The rearrangement uses TRBV3-1 and TRBJ1-1; 8 nucleotides line up with TRBD1. Germline CDR1 and CDR2: LGHDT and YNNKEL (reference sequence). This CDR3 has 15 amino acids. The junction had 5 bases not matched to a gene; V was cut back by 1 base and J by 4 bases. The CDR3 sequence: CASSQGSGGLTEAFF. Here the CDR3 DNA reads TGTGCCAGCAGCCAAGGATCAGGGGGCCTCACTGAAGCTTTCTTT.

This clonotype came up many times. The chain carries TRBV30 and TRBJ1-5; 8 nucleotides agree with TRBD1. Germline CDR1 and CDR2: GTSNPN and SVGIG (reference sequence). V lost 7 bases to trimming and J lost 4 bases; unmatched junction nucleotides: 6. The CDR3 is 13 residues long. For the CDR3, the DNA is TGTGCCTCTTCAGGGGGCGCGAATCAGCCCCAGCATTTT. Translated, it gives CASSGGANQPQHF.

This clonotype qualifies as medium-sized. CDR3 in amino acids: CAWNDRATEKLFF. The CDR3 bases are TGTGCCTGGAATGACAGGGCGACCGAAAAACTGTTTTTT. This chain uses TRBV30 with TRBJ1-4; 7 bases are a match to TRBD1. V lost 4 bases and J lost 8; bases outside the gene matches: 7. CDR1 is GTSNPN, CDR2 SVGIG, per germline (reference sequence). This CDR3 is built from 13 residues.

This clonotype was recorded many times. The germline gene is not matched at one end of the junction; a read error may be the cause. The CDR3 DNA reads as TGTGCCAGCAGCTCCGCCGGGACAGGGGTGACACGAAGCGGGGGGGGGTCCTTC. Protein sequence: CASSSAGTGVTRSGGGSF. The V call is TRBV11-2, the J call TRBJ2-7, with D perhaps being TRBD1 or TRBD2 (10 bases each). Germline V gene lookup returns CDR1 SGHAT and CDR2 FQNNGV. This CDR3 has 18 amino acids. The full variable domain, completed using reference TRBV11-2 and TRBJ2-7, is EAGVAQSPRYKIIEKRQSVAFWCNPISGHATLYWYQQILGQGPKLLIQFQNNGVVDDSQLPKDRFSAERLKGVDSTLKIQPAKLEDSAVYLCASSSAGTGVTRSGGGSFGPGTRLTVT.

In this sample, this clonotype turned up many times. The chain employs TRBV7-9 and TRBJ2-5; D gene unclear. Trimming took 5 bases from V and 5 from J, leaving 18 bases between them. The CDR3 spans 15 residues. From germline, CDR1 is SEHNR and CDR2 FQNEAQ (reference sequence). CDR3 in amino acids: CASSPSSAQVETQYF. In nucleotides, the CDR3 is TGTGCCAGCAGCCCTTCCTCGGCCCAGGTGGAGACCCAGTACTTC.

V usage is TRBV20-1 and J usage is TRBJ2-5; a weak D match, TRBD2 (5 bases). CDR1 DFQATT and CDR2 SNEGSKA come from the germline V gene (reference sequence). V was clipped by 6 bases and J by 4 bases, with 15 bases between them. CDR3 length: 13 amino acids. The CDR3 loop reads CSAPTGLAETQYF. The CDR3 bases are TGCAGTGCGCCGACCGGGCTAGCAGAGACCCAGTACTTC.

This clonotype was observed many times. This rearrangement joins TRBV5-1 to TRBJ1-1; 7 bases map to TRBD1. Per the germline V gene, CDR1 is SGHRS and CDR2 is YFSETQ. The CDR3 spans 14 residues. The ends lost 2 bases at V and 1 base at J; junction bases unmatched: 2. In nucleotides, the CDR3 is TGCGCCAGCAGCTTCGGGACAGAGAACACTGAAGCTTTCTTT. Translating gives CASSFGTENTEAFF.

This clonotype is labeled as medium-sized. The chain combines TRBV7-9 with TRBJ1-6, with D tentatively TRBD1 (6 bases). In germline, CDR1 is SEHNR, CDR2 FQNEAQ (reference sequence). V was trimmed by 3 bases and J by 14 bases, leaving 26 bases between them. The CDR3 sequence is 17 residues long. Here the CDR3 reads CASSFLPPGHGAKALHF. The CDR3 coding sequence is TGTGCCAGCAGCTTTCTACCGCCGGGACACGGCGCTAAGGCCCTCCACTTT.

By sample fraction, this clonotype is medium-sized. The J gene is TRBJ1-2, the V gene TRBV6-1; D uncertain. V lost 1 base and J lost 4, with 10 bases in between. The CDR3 contains 14 residues. Germline assignment: CDR1 MNHNS and CDR2 SASEGT. The DNA for the CDR3 is TGTGCCAGCAGTGAAGGCAGTGACTTCTATGGCTACACCTTC. Translating gives CASSEGSDFYGYTF.

This clonotype has at least ten counts. This rearrangement joins TRBV12-3 or TRBV12-4 to TRBJ1-5, with a weak D call TRBD1 (6 bases). Trimming removed 3 bases at V and 3 bases at J, with 15 bases between. CDR3 size: 16 residues. CDR3 coding DNA: TGTGCCAGCAGTTTGAGGGGGAGGGAGATCAATCAGCCCCAGCATTTT. It codes for CASSLRGREINQPQHF.

This clonotype was counted at least ten times. V gene TRBV12-3 or TRBV12-4 combines with J gene TRBJ2-3; 10 bases are shared with TRBD2. This CDR3 has 13 amino acids. J gave up 12 bases and V 6 bases, and 9 bases lay outside the gene matches. The CDR3 coding sequence is TGTGCCAGCAGAGGGCCTAGCGGGGGTCTTCAGTATTTT. Its protein is CASRGPSGGLQYF.

This clonotype was detected many times. The chain has TRBV4-1 and TRBJ1-1; no reliable D call. V was clipped by 1 base and J by 11 bases, with 8 bases between them. The CDR3 is 11 residues long. Germline V lookup: CDR1 MGHRA, CDR2 YSYEKL. The CDR3 nucleotides read TGCGCCAGCAGCCAAGGGGGTATGGCTTTCTTT. This encodes CASSQGGMAFF.

The table lists this clonotype with many counts. The J gene is TRBJ1-5, the V gene TRBV12-3 or TRBV12-4; D is possibly TRBD1 (6 bases). The CDR3 loop spans 17 amino acids. V dropped 5 bases and J dropped 0 bases, with 17 bases sitting between them. CDR3 protein: CASSTGSKAFSNQPQHF. Here the CDR3 DNA reads TGTGCCAGCAGTACAGGGTCGAAGGCGTTTAGCAATCAGCCCCAGCATTTT.

This clonotype was picked up many times. The chain links TRBV12-5 to TRBJ2-5, with D hard to call. V shed 5 bases and J shed 5 bases, with 9 bases lying between them. The germline V gene has CDR1 LGHNT and CDR2 FRNRAP. CDR3 length: 12 residues. The chain's CDR3 is CASGKVGETQYF. The CDR3 DNA is TGTGCTAGTGGTAAAGTTGGGGAGACCCAGTACTTC.

This clonotype was counted ten times or more. The chain links TRBV12-3 or TRBV12-4 to TRBJ2-7, with 8 bases identical to TRBD2. J was trimmed by 1 base and V by 7 bases; bases with no gene match: 6. The CDR3 is 14 amino acids. In DNA, the CDR3 is TGTGCCAGCACCCATAGCGGGAAGTCCTACGAGCAGTACTTC. It codes for CASTHSGKSYEQYF.

This clonotype was detected only once. The chain couples TRBV28 to TRBJ1-1; 10 bases align to TRBD1. V lost 4 bases and J lost 4; bases outside the gene matches: 15. Germline CDR1 is MDHEN and CDR2 is SYDVKM. The CDR3 spans 18 residues. The chain's CDR3 is CASSYSGTGVVVGTEAFF. DNA of the CDR3: TGTGCCAGCAGTTACTCCGGGACAGGGGTGGTGGTGGGCACTGAAGCTTTCTTT.

This clonotype was seen more than once but under ten times. V is TRBV23-1 and J is TRBJ1-5; the D gene is possibly TRBD1 (5 bases). TRBV23-1 is an ORF, and what it does is uncertain. This CDR3 is built from 14 residues. The V gene lost 4 bases and the J gene lost 5 bases, with 12 bases spanning the gap. This chain's CDR3 is CASSLQAWHQPQHF. CDR3 bases: TGCGCCAGCAGTCTACAGGCGTGGCATCAGCCCCAGCATTTT.

This clonotype was found many times. The chain uses TRBV9 and TRBJ1-6, with D unclear. Trimming left V 0 bases short and J 5 bases short, with 6 bases between. CDR1 is SGDLS and CDR2 is YYNGEE in the germline V gene. The CDR3 spans 14 residues. CDR3 nucleotides: TGTGCCAGCAGCGTAGCTGCAGATAATTCACCCCTCCACTTT. Its protein product is CASSVAADNSPLHF.